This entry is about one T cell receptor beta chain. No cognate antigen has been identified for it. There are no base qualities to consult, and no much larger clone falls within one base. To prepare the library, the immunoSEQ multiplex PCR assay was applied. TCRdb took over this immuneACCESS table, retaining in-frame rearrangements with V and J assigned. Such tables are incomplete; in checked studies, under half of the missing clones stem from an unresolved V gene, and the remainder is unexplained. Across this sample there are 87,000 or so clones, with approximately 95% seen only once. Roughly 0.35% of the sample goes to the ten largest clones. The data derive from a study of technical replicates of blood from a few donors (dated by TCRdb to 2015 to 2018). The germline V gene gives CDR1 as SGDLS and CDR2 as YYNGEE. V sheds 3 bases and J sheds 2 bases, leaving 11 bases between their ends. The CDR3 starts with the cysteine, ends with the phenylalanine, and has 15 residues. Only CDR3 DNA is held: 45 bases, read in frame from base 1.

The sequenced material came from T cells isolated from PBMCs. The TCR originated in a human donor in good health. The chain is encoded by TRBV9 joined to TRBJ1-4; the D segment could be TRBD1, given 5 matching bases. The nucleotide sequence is TGTGCCAGCAGCGCCCTGGGGGGGACTAATGAAAAACTGTTTTTT. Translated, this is CASSALGGTNEKLFF.